Listed below are T cell receptor beta chains from one sample, sequenced in a study of shared T cell receptors in the human thymus. Profiled with immunoSEQ multiplex PCR; TCRdb holds only in-frame clones, not every one. The data contain 700,000 to 750,000 clones, approximately 85% of them seen just once; the ten biggest clones take up more than 0.01%. This sample was shared with a second study, whose subject was human thymus T cells.

Input material: thymocytes. These receptors were collected from a girl under three years old with a congenital heart defect. Each CDR3 is given with its conserved first and last residue. The order of the fields is D gene, V gene, CDR3 length, J gene, clone size, CDR3 DNA, CDR3 protein. D genes are given only for firm matches. For some rows the clone size is stated as once, few or many, or as a class when expanded; others skip it.

>-|TRBV9|16|TRBJ1-2|-
TGTGCCAGCAGCGCAGGATTGGGAGGGGCTTTCTATGGCTACACCTTC
CASSAGLGGAFYGYTF
>-|TRBV27|17|TRBJ2-7|-
TGTGCCAGCAGTAGTCCCCTCGACCGGACTCGTCACTACGAGCAGTACTTC
CASSSPLDRTRHYEQYF
>TRBD1|TRBV6-4|21|TRBJ1-3|once
TGTGCCAGCAGTGACATTTTGGGACAGGGGAAATTGGGGTCCTCTGGAAACACCATATATTTT
CASSDILGQGKLGSSGNTIYF
>TRBD2|TRBV4-1|20|TRBJ2-5|-
TGCGCCAGCAGCCAAACCACCCGACTAGCGGGGGACCGAAAACAAGAGACCCAGTACTTC
CASSQTTRLAGDRKQETQYF
>-|TRBV4-2|14|TRBJ1-4|-
TGTGCCAGCGCAGGGAACGCAACTAATGAAAAACTGTTTTTT
CASAGNATNEKLFF
>TRBD2|TRBV25-1|18|TRBJ2-1|-
TGTGCCAGCAGTGAACCAGCCCAACTAGCGGGGGATGACAATGAGCAGTTCTTC
CASSEPAQLAGDDNEQFF
>TRBD1|TRBV5-1|20|TRBJ1-6|-
TGCGCCAGCAGCTGGTCAGTGGCCCGGGACAGGGCCTTTCCAAATTCACCCCTCCACTTT
CASSWSVARDRAFPNSPLHF
>TRBD1|TRBV6-1|17|TRBJ2-7|-
TGTGCCAGCAGTGAACTTTTTGGGACAGGGACAACCTACGAGCAGTACTTC
CASSELFGTGTTYEQYF
>-|TRBV29-1|13|TRBJ1-3|-
TGCAGCGTTGTCGCGCAGGGAGGAAACACCATATATTTT
CSVVAQGGNTIYF
>-|TRBV4-3|16|TRBJ2-1|few
TGCGCCAGCAGCCAAGTTAACAGGGAGCCCTACAATGAGCAGTTCTTC
CASSQVNREPYNEQFF
>-|TRBV14|23|TRBJ2-4|-
TGTGCCAGCAGCCAAGCTGGGGCAGGGAATTTGAGGAACCCAAGCCTAGCCAAAAACATTCAGTACTTC
CASSQAGAGNLRNPSLAKNIQYF
>-|TRBV5-5|13|TRBJ1-5|few
TGTGCCAGCAGCTCGGACACATATCAGCCCCAGCATTTT
CASSSDTYQPQHF
>-|TRBV28|13|TRBJ2-1|few
TGTGCCAGCAGTTTTCGGGGGTACAATGAGCAGTTCTTC
CASSFRGYNEQFF
>TRBD1|TRBV7-8|16|TRBJ1-1|-
TGTGCCAGCAGCTTAGGTTTGGGCAGGGGGACCACTGAAGCTTTCTTT
CASSLGLGRGTTEAFF
>TRBD2|TRBV7-2|13|TRBJ2-5|-
TGTGCCAGCAGCAGGGGACTAGCGGAGACCCAGTACTTC
CASSRGLAETQYF
>-|TRBV7-7|19|TRBJ1-3|-
TGTGCCAGCAGCTTATCGGGGGAGGGGGGCCCCGTTTCTGGAAACACCATATATTTT
CASSLSGEGGPVSGNTIYF
>-|TRBV7-8|14|TRBJ1-2|-
TGTGCCAGCAGCTTAGTCCCAGGCTGGTGTGGCTACACCTTC
CASSLVPGWCGYTF
>TRBD2|TRBV9|17|TRBJ2-7|few
TGTGCCAGCAGCGAGGAGGCGGGGGGCCCTAGCTCCTACGAGCAGTACTTC
CASSEEAGGPSSYEQYF
>-|TRBV9|19|TRBJ1-3|once
TGTGCCAGCAGCGTAGGCGCAGGTCGGACTGCATACTCTGGAAACACCATATATTTT
CASSVGAGRTAYSGNTIYF
>TRBD1|TRBV18|19|TRBJ1-5|-
TGTGCCAGCTCACCCCGACGCAGGGACAGGGTCGTGTACAATCAGCCCCAGCATTTT
CASSPRRRDRVVYNQPQHF
>-|TRBV11-2|16|TRBJ2-3|-
TGTGCCAGCAGCTTAGATCAGGGACCCCGAGGGGGTACGCAGTATTTT
CASSLDQGPRGGTQYF
>TRBD2|TRBV12-5|13|TRBJ2-7|-
TGTGCTAGTGGTTTGGAACTAGCGGGGTGTCAGTACTTC
CASGLELAGCQYF
>-|TRBV9|14|TRBJ2-1|once
TGTGCCAGCGGACGCAGGGGTTCCGGCAATGAGCAGTTCTTC
CASGRRGSGNEQFF
>TRBD1|TRBV19|14|TRBJ1-1|-
TGTGCCAGTAGTATCGGGACAGTGAACACTGAAGCTTTCTTT
CASSIGTVNTEAFF
>-|TRBV7-2|12|TRBJ2-1|-
TGTGCCAGCGGAGGGAGGCACAATGAGCAGTTCTTC
CASGGRHNEQFF
>TRBD1|TRBV5-4|15|TRBJ1-1|-
TGTGCCAGCAGCCCCTACAGGGGAGAGAACACTGAAGCTTTCTTT
CASSPYRGENTEAFF
>TRBD1|TRBV19|14|TRBJ1-1|-
TGTGCCAGTAGCCCAGACAGGGGGCGGGCTGAAGCTTTCTTT
CASSPDRGRAEAFF
>TRBD1|TRBV5-1|19|TRBJ1-2|-
TGCGCCAGCAGCGATCGACAGGGGGCTCCTTCTAACCCTAACTATGGCTACACCTTC
CASSDRQGAPSNPNYGYTF
>-|TRBV5-1|18|TRBJ1-3|-
TGCGCCAGCAGCTTGGATGGGCCTACAAAGGAATCTGGAAACACCATATATTTT
CASSLDGPTKESGNTIYF
>TRBD1|TRBV2|15|TRBJ1-1|-
TGTGCCAGCAGTGGCGGGACAGTATACTACACTGAAGCTTTCTTT
CASSGGTVYYTEAFF
>TRBD1|TRBV12-5|14|TRBJ1-2|once
TGTGCTAGTGAACCGACAGGGGCTAACTATGGCTACACCTTC
CASEPTGANYGYTF
>-|TRBV27|17|TRBJ1-1|-
TGTGCCAGCACCATGGGGGGGTTCGGGTTGGGGGTAACTGAAGCTTTCTTT
CASTMGGFGLGVTEAFF
>TRBD1|TRBV7-2|16|TRBJ1-1|once
TGTGCCAGCAGCATTAAAGCGACAGGGCCCAACACTGAAGCTTTCTTT
CASSIKATGPNTEAFF
>TRBD1|TRBV5-1|20|TRBJ1-1|-
TGCGCCAGCAGCTCAATGACTAACAAGGGGGCGCCTCCCATGAACACTGAAGCTTTCTTT
CASSSMTNKGAPPMNTEAFF
>TRBD1|TRBV29-1|16|TRBJ1-2|-
TGCAGCGTCTCGGGACAGGGGCTCTTTTGGTACTATGGCTACACCTTC
CSVSGQGLFWYYGYTF
>TRBD1|TRBV7-4|14|TRBJ2-7|-
TGTGCCAGCAGACACCAGACAGGGGACGACGAGCAGTACTTC
CASRHQTGDDEQYF
>-|TRBV10-3|14|TRBJ2-3|-
TGTGCCATCGCGACTGGTAGATCCTCAGATACGCAGTATTTT
CAIATGRSSDTQYF
>-|TRBV7-2|13|TRBJ1-2|-
TGTGCCAGCAGCTTAGGCAGGAGGGATGGCCACACCTTC
CASSLGRRDGHTF
>-|TRBV27|15|TRBJ1-6|-
TGTGCCAGCAGCACAGGGTTTGGGGAGAATTCACCCCTCCACTTT
CASSTGFGENSPLHF
>TRBD1|TRBV9|17|TRBJ2-3|-
TGTGCCAGCAGCGCGCGCATTCCGGGACAGGACACAGATACGCAGTATTTT
CASSARIPGQDTDTQYF
>-|TRBV7-2|13|TRBJ2-5|-
TGTGCCAGCAGCTTAGTAGTTCAAGAGACCCAGTACTTC
CASSLVVQETQYF
>-|TRBV6-5|14|TRBJ2-3|-
TGTGCCAGCACCACCGCGGGGGCCCCTCAGGCGCAGTATTTT
CASTTAGAPQAQYF
>-|TRBV5-1|13|TRBJ2-1|-
TGCGCCAGCAGCCCCGAAGGACAGATTGAGCAGTTCTTC
CASSPEGQIEQFF